The 27 T cell receptor beta chains reported below all come from one sample, sequenced in a study of T cells after yellow fever vaccination. TCRdb processed the 5' RACE reads anew with MiXCR; each CDR3 protein has one entry. The top ten hold roughly an eighth of the sample, which has nearly 550,000 distinct CDR3 sequences, 19% seen once. Specimen: PBMCs, collected 15 days after the yellow fever booster vaccination. The receptors were gathered from a man aged 25-45 years who received the YFV17D yellow fever vaccine.

This clonotype appeared a few times. V is TRBV12-3 or TRBV12-4 and J is TRBJ2-3; possible D gene TRBD2, 6 bases. The V end was cut by 7 bases, the J end by 2 bases, with 10 bases between. The CDR3 has 13 amino acids. The CDR3 DNA reads TGTGCCAGCACCCCGGGAGACACAGATACGCAGTATTTT. As protein: CASTPGDTDTQYF.

The rearrangement uses TRBV18 and TRBJ2-5; 8 bases fit TRBD1. With V trimmed by 5 bases and J by 4 bases, 9 bases remained unmatched. The CDR3 length is 15 residues. Germline V gene lookup returns CDR1 KGHSH and CDR2 LQKENI. CDR3 nucleotide sequence: TGTGCCAGCTCAGACTCGACAGGGGTGGCAGAGACCCAGTACTTC. Translation gives CASSDSTGVAETQYF.

The J gene is TRBJ2-5, the V gene TRBV9; maybe TRBD2 (5 bases). Trimming pared 4 bases from V and 4 bases from J, leaving 17 bases between. Germline CDR1 SGDLS, CDR2 YYNGEE. The CDR3 is made up of 15 amino acids. The CDR3 loop is CASSPRGPAAETQYF. CDR3 bases: TGTGCCAGCAGCCCCAGAGGTCCAGCGGCAGAGACCCAGTACTTC. Based on the CDR3 plus reference TRBV9 and TRBJ2-5, the full variable domain is DSGVTQTPKHLITATGQRVTLRCSPRSGDLSVYWYQQSLDQGLQFLIQYYNGEERAKGNILERFSAQQFPDLHSELNLSSLELGDSALYFCASSPRGPAAETQYFGPGTRLLVL.

This clonotype has just a few counts. This chain connects TRBV5-1 to TRBJ2-1; 7 nucleotides agree with TRBD2. After removal of 1 base from V and 0 bases from J, the junction contained 4 bases not matched to a gene. From germline, CDR1 is SGHRS and CDR2 YFSETQ. There are 16 residues in the CDR3. The DNA of the CDR3 is TGCGCCAGCAGCTTGTCCGGCGGGAGCTCCTACAATGAGCAGTTCTTC. This translates into CASSLSGGSSYNEQFF.

The chain couples TRBV6-1 to TRBJ2-4, with TRBD1 matching over 7 bases. Germline CDR1 is MNHNS and CDR2 is SASEGT. J was trimmed by 6 bases and V by 5 bases; bases with no gene match: 7. The CDR3 runs to 14 residues. The CDR3 loop reads CASSQGGDVNIQYF. In DNA form, the CDR3 reads TGTGCCAGCAGTCAAGGGGGCGACGTAAACATTCAGTACTTC.

The rearrangement links TRBV11-2 to TRBJ2-3; 10 nucleotides agree with TRBD1. Germline values: CDR1 SGHAT, CDR2 FQNNGV. V lost 5 bases, J lost 1 base, and 6 bases stayed unmatched. The CDR3 has 16 residues. The CDR3 DNA is TGTGCCAGCAGCCCAGGACAGGGGGGGGGCACAGATACGCAGTATTTT. The encoded protein is CASSPGQGGGTDTQYF.

This rearrangement joins TRBV5-6 to TRBJ2-1; 7 nucleotides align to TRBD2. The CDR3 spans 16 residues. CDR1 SGHDT and CDR2 YYEEEE come from the germline V gene. The V segment lost 4 bases and the J segment 4 bases; nucleotides outside the gene matches: 11. The CDR3 is CASSPGGGRSYNEQFF. The CDR3 DNA sequence: TGTGCCAGCAGCCCTGGGGGAGGGAGGTCATACAATGAGCAGTTCTTC.

There are a few counts of this clonotype. The chain has TRBV20-1 and TRBJ1-1, with TRBD1 matching 7 bases. Germline V CDR1 and CDR2: DFQATT, SNEGSKA (reference sequence). After removal of 6 bases from V and 1 base from J, the junction contained 5 bases not matched to a gene. The CDR3 is 13 residues long. The CDR3 DNA follows: TGCAGTGCAACGACAGGGACGAACACTGAAGCTTTCTTT. Translated: CSATTGTNTEAFF.

This clonotype was detected a few times. This sequence joins TRBV12-3 or TRBV12-4 and TRBJ1-2; 7 bases are a match to TRBD1. The CDR3 length is 13 residues. V dropped 6 bases and J dropped 4; count of bases not matched to a gene: 5. The CDR3 sequence is CASRADRLYGYTF. As DNA, the CDR3 is TGTGCCAGCAGGGCGGACAGGCTCTATGGCTACACCTTC.

The V and J genes are TRBV5-1 and TRBJ1-5, with 7 bases lining up with TRBD1. This CDR3 has 15 residues. The germline CDR1 and CDR2 sequences are SGHRS and YFSETQ. Germline trimming cut 1 base from V and 4 bases from J; bases unmatched to any gene: 5. In DNA, the CDR3 is TGCGCCAGCAGCTTGACGGCAGGGGGGAATCAGCCCCAGCATTTT. Translating gives CASSLTAGGNQPQHF.

The V and J genes are TRBV20-1 and TRBJ2-5; 7 nucleotides line up with TRBD2. The CDR3 has 14 amino acids. Trimming took 3 bases from V and 1 from J; bases not matched to a gene: 5. The germline CDR1 and CDR2 sequences are DFQATT and SNEGSKA (reference sequence). DNA for the CDR3: TGCAGTGCTAGTCCCTCTAGCGGCCAAGAGACCCAGTACTTC. Its translation: CSASPSSGQETQYF.

The gene calls are TRBV3-1 and TRBJ2-1; weak D call: TRBD2 (5 bases). CDR3 length: 13 residues. Germline V gene data show CDR1 as LGHDT and CDR2 as YNNKEL (reference sequence). V lost 3 bases to trimming and J lost 12 bases, with 15 bases between them. The CDR3 DNA follows: TGTGCCAGCAGCCAGGGAGCGGTTGGAGGGCAGTTCTTC. Translation: CASSQGAVGGQFF.

There are a few counts of this clonotype. This chain joins TRBV5-1 and TRBJ2-3; D possibly corresponds to TRBD2 (6 bases). Germline V gives CDR1 SGHRS, CDR2 YFSETQ. Trimming stripped 3 bases from V and 1 base from J, with 15 bases between. The CDR3 is made up of 16 amino acids. The CDR3 region is CASSSPGGVRTDTQYF. The DNA for the CDR3 is TGCGCCAGCAGCTCCCCCGGGGGAGTACGCACAGATACGCAGTATTTT.

The sample holds a few counts of this clonotype. This rearrangement joins TRBV5-1 to TRBJ2-3; TRBD2 matches at 13 bases. Germline trimming cut 9 bases from V and 3 bases from J; bases unmatched to any gene: 4. The CDR3 runs to 14 residues. In germline, CDR1 is SGHRS, CDR2 YFSETQ. The CDR3 DNA is TGCGCCACCGGGACTAGCGGGGAAACAGATACGCAGTATTTT. It translates to CATGTSGETDTQYF.

The chain has TRBV6-2 or TRBV6-3 and TRBJ2-7; possibly TRBD2 for D (5 bases). The V and J ends lost 2 bases and 3 bases respectively, with 8 bases between them. Germline values: CDR1 MNHEY, CDR2 SVGEGT. The CDR3 extends over 13 amino acids. CDR3 sequence: CASSYRDYYEQYF. CDR3 nucleotide sequence: TGTGCCAGCAGTTACCGCGACTACTACGAGCAGTACTTC.

The CDR3 sequence: CASSFSGLAAETQYF. CDR3 DNA: TGTGCCAGCAGCTTCTCGGGACTAGCGGCGGAGACCCAGTACTTC. The chain couples TRBV7-2 to TRBJ2-5, with 11 nucleotides matching TRBD2. After removal of 3 bases from V and 5 bases from J, the junction contained 5 bases not matched to a gene. The germline V gene has CDR1 SGHTA and CDR2 FQGNSA. The CDR3 extends over 15 amino acids.

This clonotype showed up just a few times. This sequence joins TRBV20-1 and TRBJ2-2, with 7 bases identical to TRBD2. The CDR3 extends over 15 amino acids. The V gene's germline CDR1 is DFQATT and CDR2 SNEGSKA (reference sequence). Trimming at V came to 6 bases and at J to 7 bases, leaving 14 bases not matched to a gene. The CDR3 bases are TGCAGTGCGATCACCGGGCGGGAGAGGATCGGGGAGCTGTTTTTT. The encoded protein is CSAITGRERIGELFF.

The chain is built from TRBV4-1 and TRBJ2-2; D gene ambiguous. The CDR3 runs to 17 residues. From germline, CDR1 is MGHRA and CDR2 YSYEKL. The V gene lost 1 base and the J gene lost 2 bases, with 14 bases spanning the gap. DNA of the CDR3: TGCGCCAGCAGCCAAGGGTTAGTGGCTAGTAACACCGGGGAGCTGTTTTTT. Amino acid sequence: CASSQGLVASNTGELFF.

This clonotype was found a few times. The chain has TRBV20-1 and TRBJ2-5; possibly TRBD2 for D (5 bases). This CDR3 region has 15 residues. V dropped 6 bases and J dropped 5 bases, with 22 bases sitting between them. Germline values: CDR1 DFQATT, CDR2 SNEGSKA (reference sequence). CDR3 loop: CSAPRGLDLDETQYF. DNA for the CDR3: TGCAGTGCCCCCCGAGGGCTAGACTTAGATGAGACCCAGTACTTC.

In its sample, this clonotype was seen a few times. This sequence joins TRBV10-3 and TRBJ2-3; D may match TRBD1 or TRBD2 (5 bases each). V gave up 11 bases and J gave up 6 bases, with 15 bases separating them. This CDR3 spans 12 amino acids. CDR1 is ENHRY and CDR2 is SYGVKD in the germline V gene. The chain's CDR3 is CAPGTPADTQYF. The CDR3 DNA reads TGTGCCCCCGGGACCCCGGCGGATACGCAGTATTTT.

This clonotype was counted between two and nine times. V usage is TRBV6-1 and J usage is TRBJ1-4, with TRBD1 identical over 7 bases. This CDR3 region has 15 residues. V was pared by 6 bases and J by 8 bases, with 12 bases of the junction left unmatched. Looked up from germline, CDR1 is MNHNS and CDR2 is SASEGT. The DNA for the CDR3 is TGTGCCAGCAGGGTACACGGGCAGGGGGGGGAAAAACTGTTTTTT. It is translated as CASRVHGQGGEKLFF.

The chain joins TRBV20-1 to TRBJ2-7; TRBD1 matches at 8 bases. J was trimmed by 5 bases and V by 4 bases; bases with no gene match: 7. The germline gives CDR1 DFQATT, CDR2 SNEGSKA (reference sequence). CDR3 length: 13 residues. The chain's CDR3 is CSAKDRVRNEQYF. CDR3 in DNA: TGCAGTGCTAAGGACAGGGTACGGAACGAGCAGTACTTC.

This clonotype was detected only a few times. The CDR3 sequence is CASSSTSEQETQYF. CDR3 DNA sequence: TGTGCCAGCAGTTCGACTAGCGAACAAGAGACCCAGTACTTC. The chain is built from TRBV25-1 and TRBJ2-5; 8 positions match TRBD2. J lost 2 bases, V lost 5 bases, and 4 bases had no gene match. Germline CDR1 is MGHDK and CDR2 is SYGVNS. The CDR3 extends over 14 amino acids.

This clonotype was counted between two and nine times. The rearrangement joins TRBV6-2 or TRBV6-3 to TRBJ2-1, with D unresolved. The V and J ends lost 4 bases and 4 bases respectively, with 11 bases between them. Germline CDR1 reads MNHEY; CDR2 reads SVGEGT. This CDR3 contains 14 residues. The CDR3 sequence: CASSFRSRYNEQFF. The DNA of the CDR3 is TGTGCCAGCAGTTTCCGCTCACGATACAATGAGCAGTTCTTC.

This clonotype was counted a few times. The chain combines TRBV7-2 with TRBJ1-1; 8 bases are a match to TRBD1. J lost 3 bases, V lost 4 bases, and 7 bases had no gene match. CDR1 SGHTA and CDR2 FQGNSA come from the germline V gene. The CDR3 runs 15 residues. CDR3 amino acids: CASSSIGQGDTEAFF. CDR3 nucleotide sequence: TGTGCCAGCAGCTCTATTGGACAGGGCGACACTGAAGCTTTCTTT.

This clonotype was found a few times. The V call is TRBV12-3 or TRBV12-4, the J call TRBJ2-3; TRBD2 agrees at 15 bases. This CDR3 comprises 16 residues. With 7 bases clipped from V and 4 bases from J, the junction kept 6 bases outside the gene matches. In nucleotides, the CDR3 is TGTGCCAGCATCCTAGGACTAGCGGGAGGGTCAGATACGCAGTATTTT. This sequence encodes CASILGLAGGSDTQYF.

This chain joins TRBV7-3 and TRBJ2-5; maybe TRBD2 (6 bases). CDR3 length equals 15 residues. Trimming took off 0 bases at V and 5 bases at J, with 13 bases between the two ends. Germline V gives CDR1 SGHTA, CDR2 FQGTGA. CDR3 in DNA: TGTGCCAGCAGCTTAACGACTAGTATAGGGGAGACCCAGTACTTC. Amino acid sequence: CASSLTTSIGETQYF.